The clone carrying this T cell receptor (beta chain) was found many times. What it binds is not known. The data are from a study of regulatory T cells in long-lasting Graves disease. Time point reported: newly diagnosed GD, antithyroid drugs for less than 3 months. Isolated PBMC RNA provided the starting material for the TCR library. Construction of the TCR beta libraries employed iRepertoire HTBI primers in conjunction with Arm-PCR of CDR3 regions. TCRdb redid the calling of the multiplex PCR reads with MiXCR, one entry per CDR3 protein. The sample contains roughly 360,000 distinct CDR3 sequences, 12% of which appear only once. Findings of the study overall: Sharing of public clonotypes was greater in persistent patients (2,741) than in new patients (966).

V was clipped by 3 bases and J by 0 bases, with 16 bases between them. The CDR3 is 17 amino acids. Germline assignment: CDR1 SGHRS and CDR2 YFSETQ. Separately, the same data were catalogued under a study of T cells in Graves' hyperthyroidism and ophthalmopathy.

This sample comprised peripheral blood mononuclear cells (PBMCs), obtained at new diagnosis, from a patient treated with antithyroid drugs. This clonotype was sampled from a woman younger than 35 with Graves disease. The V and J genes are TRBV5-1 and TRBJ2-1, with unresolved D. This CDR3 reads CASSSATSYPSYNEQFF. The CDR3, as DNA: TGCGCCAGCAGCTCGGCTACGTCCTACCCCTCCTACAATGAGCAGTTCTTC.